These T cell receptor beta chains were read from a single sample in a study of cytomegalovirus exposure and HLA in healthy donors. The table came from immunoSEQ multiplex PCR; TCRdb's copy has only in-frame clones and leaves some out. The sample shows 100,000 to 150,000 clones, about 81% of them seen only once. Sequenced material: PBMCs. The origin of the receptors is a woman between 35 and 50 years old in good health and CMV-seropositive. Each CDR3 is given with its conserved first and last residue. D genes are given only for firm matches. Clone size is shown for a subset of rows, as once, few, many or a class of expanded clone.

CDR3: CASSPRGPGQGIYGYTF; DNA: TGTGCCAGCTCCCCCAGGGGACCGGGACAGGGGATCTATGGCTACACCTTC; size: few; length: 17; J: TRBJ1-2; V: TRBV18; D: TRBD1
CDR3: CASSYSGTGTPREAFF; DNA: TGTGCCAGCAGTTACTCAGGGACAGGCACTCCACGCGAAGCTTTCTTT; size: few; length: 16; J: TRBJ1-1; V: TRBV6-5; D: TRBD1
CDR3: CASSGQSNTEAFF; DNA: TGTGCCAGCAGCGGACAGTCGAACACTGAAGCTTTCTTT; size: -; length: 13; J: TRBJ1-1; V: TRBV5-4; D: -
CDR3: CASSSPGQVKDEQFF; DNA: TGTGCCAGCAGTTCACCGGGACAGGTCAAGGATGAGCAGTTCTTC; size: -; length: 15; J: TRBJ2-1; V: TRBV6-5; D: TRBD1
CDR3: CASSQVQGYNEQFF; DNA: TGTGCCAGCAGCCAGGTACAGGGATACAATGAGCAGTTCTTC; size: -; length: 14; J: TRBJ2-1; V: TRBV7-9; D: -
CDR3: CASSSDSYTQYF; DNA: TGTGCCAGCAGCTCGGACTCATATACGCAGTATTTT; size: -; length: 12; J: TRBJ2-3; V: TRBV7-2; D: -
CDR3: CASSEDREGEQYF; DNA: TGTGCCAGCAGCGAGGACAGGGAGGGCGAGCAGTACTTC; size: few; length: 13; J: TRBJ2-7; V: TRBV7-3; D: -
CDR3: CASSPRDRGPLYGYTF; DNA: TGTGCCAGCAGTCCACGAGACAGGGGCCCTCTCTATGGCTACACCTTC; size: -; length: 16; J: TRBJ1-2; V: TRBV27; D: TRBD1
CDR3: CASSFAVSYNEQFF; DNA: TGTGCCAGCAGCTTCGCTGTTAGTTACAATGAGCAGTTCTTC; size: -; length: 14; J: TRBJ2-1; V: TRBV28; D: -
CDR3: CASSFSGDTDTQYF; DNA: TGTGCCAGCAGCTTTAGCGGGGACACAGATACGCAGTATTTT; size: -; length: 14; J: TRBJ2-3; V: TRBV5-4; D: TRBD2
CDR3: CSVESAGRGEQFF; DNA: TGCAGCGTTGAGTCCGCGGGGAGGGGTGAGCAGTTCTTC; size: -; length: 13; J: TRBJ2-1; V: TRBV29-1; D: TRBD2
CDR3: CASSLQVYEQYF; DNA: TGTGCCAGCAGTTTACAGGTTTACGAGCAGTACTTC; size: -; length: 12; J: TRBJ2-7; V: TRBV6-1; D: -
CDR3: CASSRDSPNTEAFF; DNA: TGTGCCAGCAGCCGTGACAGCCCGAACACTGAAGCTTTCTTT; size: few; length: 14; J: TRBJ1-1; V: TRBV5-4; D: -
CDR3: CASSDRGRNSPLHF; DNA: TGTGCCAGCAGCGACCGGGGAAGAAATTCACCCCTCCACTTT; size: -; length: 14; J: TRBJ1-6; V: TRBV7-9; D: -
CDR3: CASSVGASSSTDTQYF; DNA: TGTGCCAGCAGCGTAGGTGCCAGTTCTAGCACAGATACGCAGTATTTT; size: -; length: 16; J: TRBJ2-3; V: TRBV9; D: -
CDR3: CSVIPPGEYGYTF; DNA: TGCAGCGTTATCCCGCCGGGGGAATATGGCTACACCTTC; size: -; length: 13; J: TRBJ1-2; V: TRBV29-1; D: -
CDR3: CAWSRGTGTRPYEQYF; DNA: TGTGCCTGGAGTCGAGGTACAGGAACGAGACCCTACGAGCAGTACTTC; size: -; length: 16; J: TRBJ2-7; V: TRBV30; D: -
CDR3: CASSTGGNEQFF; DNA: TGTGCCAGCAGTACGGGTGGCAATGAGCAGTTCTTC; size: -; length: 12; J: TRBJ2-1; V: TRBV6-5; D: -
CDR3: CASSKRDSPPPFF; DNA: TGTGCCAGCAGCAAGCGGGACTCACCCCCTCCGTTCTTC; size: -; length: 13; J: TRBJ2-1; V: TRBV7-2; D: TRBD2
CDR3: CASSRTPTGVTNEKLFF; DNA: TGTGCCAGCTCACGAACACCAACAGGGGTAACTAATGAAAAACTGTTTTTT; size: -; length: 17; J: TRBJ1-4; V: TRBV18; D: TRBD1
CDR3: CASSRQGDTEAFF; DNA: TGTGCCAGCAGCAGACAGGGGGACACTGAAGCTTTCTTT; size: -; length: 13; J: TRBJ1-1; V: TRBV7-3; D: TRBD1
CDR3: CASSEFDSLGGYTF; DNA: TGTGCCAGCAGTGAATTCGACAGTCTAGGAGGCTACACCTTC; size: -; length: 14; J: TRBJ1-2; V: TRBV25-1; D: -
CDR3: CASSQDPVGLAGGHEQFF; DNA: TGTGCCAGCAGCCAAGATCCCGTTGGACTAGCGGGGGGACATGAGCAGTTCTTC; size: few; length: 18; J: TRBJ2-1; V: TRBV14; D: TRBD2
CDR3: CASDRAPTQYF; DNA: TGTGCCAGTGACAGGGCCCCTACGCAGTATTTT; size: once; length: 11; J: TRBJ2-3; V: TRBV6-5; D: TRBD1
CDR3: CSALPLLAGNTGELFF; DNA: TGCAGCGCTCTACCCCTACTAGCGGGGAACACCGGGGAGCTGTTTTTT; size: few; length: 16; J: TRBJ2-2; V: TRBV29-1; D: TRBD2
CDR3: CATSETTSGRARSRKFF; DNA: TGTGCCACCAGCGAAACGACTAGCGGGAGGGCCCGTTCGCGGAAGTTCTTC; size: -; length: 17; J: TRBJ2-1; V: TRBV15; D: TRBD2
CDR3: CASGRDTGELFF; DNA: TGTGCTAGTGGAAGAGACACCGGGGAGCTGTTTTTT; size: -; length: 12; J: TRBJ2-2; V: TRBV12-5; D: -
CDR3: CASSLSGTNTGELFF; DNA: TGTGCCAGCAGCTTAAGCGGAACGAACACCGGGGAGCTGTTTTTT; size: -; length: 15; J: TRBJ2-2; V: TRBV7-8; D: -
CDR3: CASSQTSGGTYEQYF; DNA: TGTGCCAGCAGTCAGACTAGCGGGGGCACCTACGAGCAGTACTTC; size: -; length: 15; J: TRBJ2-7; V: TRBV6-1; D: TRBD2
CDR3: CASSATGVTEAFF; DNA: TGTGCCAGTAGTGCAACAGGGGTTACTGAAGCTTTCTTT; size: -; length: 13; J: TRBJ1-1; V: TRBV19; D: TRBD1
CDR3: CASSGAGGPGNSPLHF; DNA: TGTGCCAGCAGTGGGGCGGGTGGACCTGGTAATTCACCCCTCCACTTT; size: -; length: 16; J: TRBJ1-6; V: TRBV6-1; D: -
CDR3: CASSYPGGGRNYGYTF; DNA: TGTGCCAGCAGTTACCCCGGGGGGGGCCGGAACTATGGCTACACCTTC; size: -; length: 16; J: TRBJ1-2; V: TRBV6-6; D: -
CDR3: CASKYGTGGEQYF; DNA: TGTGCCAGCAAATACGGGACAGGGGGCGAGCAGTACTTC; size: -; length: 13; J: TRBJ2-7; V: TRBV2; D: TRBD1
CDR3: CASSHIRTRNTEAFF; DNA: TGTGCCAGCAGCCATATTAGGACACGGAACACTGAAGCTTTCTTT; size: once; length: 15; J: TRBJ1-1; V: TRBV27; D: -
CDR3: CASSYMNTEAFF; DNA: TGTGCCAGCAGCTACATGAACACTGAAGCTTTCTTT; size: -; length: 12; J: TRBJ1-1; V: TRBV13; D: -
CDR3: CASSMILAGGTHEQYF; DNA: TGTGCCAGTAGTATGATTCTGGCAGGAGGAACACACGAGCAGTACTTC; size: -; length: 16; J: TRBJ2-7; V: TRBV19; D: -
CDR3: CASSLDYSYEQYF; DNA: TGTGCCAGCAGCTTAGATTATTCCTACGAGCAGTACTTC; size: -; length: 13; J: TRBJ2-7; V: TRBV7-2; D: -
CDR3: CASSQAGAGEQYF; DNA: TGTGCCAGCAGCCAGGCAGGGGCCGGGGAGCAGTACTTC; size: -; length: 13; J: TRBJ2-7; V: TRBV7-6; D: -
CDR3: CATSRDGGASGSYEQFF; DNA: TGTGCCACCAGCAGAGATGGTGGGGCTAGCGGGAGCTATGAGCAGTTCTTC; size: -; length: 17; J: TRBJ2-1; V: TRBV15; D: TRBD2
CDR3: CASSVIAGFTDTQYF; DNA: TGTGCCAGCAGCGTTATAGCGGGGTTCACAGATACGCAGTATTTT; size: -; length: 15; J: TRBJ2-3; V: TRBV9; D: TRBD2
CDR3: CASSVADRGGSQETQYF; DNA: TGTGCCAGCAGCGTAGCGGACCGGGGGGGATCCCAAGAGACCCAGTACTTC; size: -; length: 17; J: TRBJ2-5; V: TRBV9; D: TRBD2
CDR3: CSVADREYEQYF; DNA: TGCAGCGTTGCCGACAGGGAATACGAGCAGTACTTC; size: -; length: 12; J: TRBJ2-7; V: TRBV29-1; D: TRBD1
CDR3: CASSPRLSIRFRELFF; DNA: TGCGCCAGCAGCCCCCGTTTAAGTATCAGGTTTCGGGAGCTGTTTTTT; size: -; length: 16; J: TRBJ2-2; V: TRBV5-1; D: -
CDR3: CASSQRTGREQYF; DNA: TGCGCCAGCAGCCAGCGGACAGGGAGAGAGCAGTACTTC; size: -; length: 13; J: TRBJ2-7; V: TRBV4-1; D: TRBD1
CDR3: CASSTPRGQGDNEKLFF; DNA: TGTGCCAGCTCAACCCCACGAGGACAGGGGGATAATGAAAAACTGTTTTTT; size: -; length: 17; J: TRBJ1-4; V: TRBV18; D: TRBD1
CDR3: CASSARGGTYEQYF; DNA: TGTGCCAGCAGTGCTCGAGGGGGCACCTACGAGCAGTACTTC; size: -; length: 14; J: TRBJ2-7; V: TRBV6-1; D: TRBD1
CDR3: CASSTPLGAGANVLTF; DNA: TGTGCCAGCAGCACCCCTCTCGGGGCTGGGGCCAACGTCCTGACTTTC; size: few; length: 16; J: TRBJ2-6; V: TRBV7-8; D: -
CDR3: CASKGGQSNEKLFF; DNA: TGTGCCAGCAAGGGAGGCCAGAGTAATGAAAAACTGTTTTTT; size: -; length: 14; J: TRBJ1-4; V: TRBV2; D: -
CDR3: CASSLSSGNEQFF; DNA: TGTGCCAGCAGTTTATCCAGCGGCAATGAGCAGTTCTTC; size: few; length: 13; J: TRBJ2-1; V: TRBV27; D: -
CDR3: CSAEGDRGNTEAFF; DNA: TGCAGCGCCGAGGGCGACCGGGGGAACACTGAAGCTTTCTTT; size: -; length: 14; J: TRBJ1-1; V: TRBV29-1; D: -
CDR3: CASSRGQGAYEQYF; DNA: TGTGCCAGCAGCCGGGGACAGGGGGCCTACGAGCAGTACTTC; size: -; length: 14; J: TRBJ2-7; V: TRBV11-3; D: TRBD1
CDR3: CASSRRRDRGYEQYF; DNA: TGTGCCAGCAGCAGACGCCGGGACAGGGGTTACGAGCAGTACTTC; size: few; length: 15; J: TRBJ2-7; V: TRBV11-2; D: TRBD1